This record concerns one T cell receptor beta chain sequence. Germline lookup yields CDR1 SEHNR and CDR2 FQNEAQ (reference sequence). V dropped 3 bases and J dropped 9; count of bases not matched to a gene: 4. This CDR3 region has 14 residues. Sequenced by immunoSEQ multiplex PCR; TCRdb stores in-frame clones only, minus some. This repertoire shows about 660,000 clones, more than 75% found once; its top ten account for 0.0094%. These data come from a study of shared T cell receptors in the human thymus. These data also formed part of another study, on human thymus T cells. In that study: Donors were healthy Finnish infants having corrective surgery for congenital heart defects. In corrective heart surgery, resections were taken, and these provided the thymus tissue. Usage of V and J genes appeared biased in thymic and blood repertoires.

The receptor was isolated from a boy in the first two years of life with a congenital heart defect. This rearrangement joins TRBV7-9 to TRBJ2-1; TRBD2 matches at 11 bases. Specimen: thymocytes. The CDR3 here is CASSLTSGEGEQFF. CDR3 DNA: TGTGCCAGCAGCTTGACTAGCGGGGAGGGTGAGCAGTTCTTC.